Listed here are 32 T cell receptor beta chains from one sample, sequenced in a study of blood T cell repertoires in COVID-19. The protocol was immunoSEQ multiplex PCR, while the TCRdb copy is restricted to in-frame clones and leaves out a portion. The table lists approximately 300,000 clones, roughly nine tenths of them singletons. Sequencing was carried out using peripheral blood. The receptors come from a man younger than 35 who had recovered from COVID-19.

The chain joins TRBV3-1 (or the pseudogene TRBV3-2) to TRBJ2-7, with a weak D call TRBD2 (6 bases). Germline V gene lookup returns CDR1 LGHDT and CDR2 YNNKEL (reference sequence). V was trimmed by 0 bases and J by 2 bases, leaving 8 bases between them. CDR3 length: 14 amino acids. CDR3 amino acids: CASSQDGGTYEQYF. The CDR3 DNA follows: TGTGCCAGCAGCCAAGACGGCGGGACCTACGAGCAGTACTTC.

The chain joins TRBV2 to TRBJ1-5; perhaps TRBD1 as D (5 bases). The CDR3 has 13 amino acids. Looked up from germline, CDR1 is SNHLY and CDR2 is FYNNEI. V was clipped by 11 bases and J by 6 bases, with 17 bases between them. CDR3 sequence: CARGWGEGQPQHF. The CDR3 DNA reads TGTGCCCGTGGATGGGGGGAGGGTCAGCCCCAGCATTTT.

The gene calls are TRBV5-1 and TRBJ2-7, with TRBD1 matching 7 bases. J gave up 1 base and V 5 bases, and 9 bases lay outside the gene matches. CDR1 and CDR2 (germline): SGHRS, YFSETQ. The CDR3 extends over 15 amino acids. The CDR3 loop reads CASRGGQENSYEQYF. In nucleotides, the CDR3 is TGCGCCAGCAGGGGCGGACAGGAAAATTCCTACGAGCAGTACTTC.

As regards this clone: Other DNA sequences from this sample encode an identical CDR3 as well. This rearrangement joins TRBV27 to TRBJ1-5; D unresolved. The CDR3 runs 13 residues. Germline V lookup: CDR1 MNHEY, CDR2 SMNVEV (reference sequence). V lost 2 bases, J lost 4 bases, and 6 bases lay in between. CDR3 in amino acids: CASSLRENQPQHF. The CDR3 nucleotides read TGTGCCAGCAGTTTACGGGAGAATCAGCCCCAGCATTTT.

In the case of this clone: Other DNA sequences in this specimen translate into the identical CDR3. This chain joins TRBV19 and TRBJ1-1; D possibly corresponds to TRBD1 (5 bases). Trimming pared 6 bases from V and 4 bases from J, leaving 9 bases between. The CDR3 covers 12 residues. Germline CDR1 and CDR2: LNHDA and SQIVND (reference sequence). This CDR3 reads CASRTGGTEAFF. CDR3 DNA sequence: TGTGCCAGTAGGACCGGGGGCACTGAAGCTTTCTTT.

This sequence joins TRBV19 and TRBJ2-7; D is unresolved. Trimming took 5 bases from V and 3 from J, leaving 11 bases between them. Germline V gives CDR1 LNHDA, CDR2 SQIVND (reference sequence). The CDR3 loop spans 13 amino acids. The CDR3 region is CASSATVLYEQYF. The DNA of the CDR3 is TGTGCCAGTAGTGCCACGGTTCTCTACGAGCAGTACTTC.

The V and J genes are TRBV25-1 and TRBJ2-2; a weak D match, TRBD1 (5 bases). V was shortened by 0 bases and J by 7 bases, with 6 bases between the two germline ends. The CDR3 length is 13 residues. Germline CDR1 and CDR2: MGHDK and SYGVNS. CDR3 residues: CASSEYRGGELFF. The CDR3 DNA reads TGTGCCAGCAGTGAATATAGGGGCGGGGAGCTGTTTTTT.

V gene TRBV12-3 or TRBV12-4 combines with J gene TRBJ2-5; tentative D call: TRBD2 (5 bases). This CDR3 contains 12 residues. With 7 bases removed from V and 5 bases from J, the gap between germline ends came to 11 bases. The CDR3 here is CASKTRGETQYF. The CDR3 nucleotides read TGTGCCAGCAAGACCCGCGGGGAGACCCAGTACTTC.

The rearrangement links TRBV5-4 to TRBJ1-2; no definite D call. V was trimmed by 3 bases and J by 8 bases, leaving 8 bases between them. Germline V gene data show CDR1 as SGHNT and CDR2 as YYREEE (reference sequence). This CDR3 has 11 residues. CDR3 sequence reads: CASSSLIGYTF. DNA of the CDR3: TGTGCCAGCAGCTCCCTAATCGGCTACACCTTC. The full variable domain, its missing parts supplied by reference TRBV5-4 and TRBJ1-2, is ETGVTQSPTHLIKTRGQQVTLRCSSQSGHNTVSWYQQALGQGPQFIFQYYREEENGRGNFPPRFSGLQFPNYSSELNVNALELDDSALYLCASSSLIGYTFGSGTRLTVV.

The table lists this clone with a count of one. The V gene is TRBV11-2, the J gene TRBJ2-5; 9 bases map to TRBD2. Germline-derived CDR1 and CDR2 are SGHAT and FQNNGV. The CDR3 spans 17 residues. With V trimmed by 1 base and J by 4 bases, 10 bases remained unmatched. CDR3 residues: CASSLGIIAGEGETQYF. CDR3 nucleotides: TGTGCCAGCAGCTTAGGGATCATAGCGGGGGAGGGAGAGACCCAGTACTTC. The complete variable domain, with remaining parts taken from reference TRBV11-2 and TRBJ2-5, reads EAGVAQSPRYKIIEKRQSVAFWCNPISGHATLYWYQQILGQGPKLLIQFQNNGVVDDSQLPKDRFSAERLKGVDSTLKIQPAKLEDSAVYLCASSLGIIAGEGETQYFGPGTRLLVL.

The genes are TRBV11-3 and TRBJ1-1; maybe TRBD1 (5 bases). The CDR3 is 16 residues long. CDR1 and CDR2 from the germline V gene are SGHNT and YENEEA. V dropped 5 bases and J dropped 0 bases, with 16 bases sitting between them. The CDR3 is CASSPSPGRVNTEAFF. For the CDR3, the DNA is TGTGCCAGCAGCCCCAGTCCGGGCAGGGTGAACACTGAAGCTTTCTTT.

This clone occurred a few times. This rearrangement joins TRBV19 to TRBJ2-6; TRBD1 matches at 7 bases. This CDR3 has 15 amino acids. Germline V lookup: CDR1 LNHDA, CDR2 SQIVND (reference sequence). Germline trimming cut 6 bases from V and 2 bases from J; bases unmatched to any gene: 4. This CDR3 is CASRMTGTGANVLTF. The DNA for the CDR3 is TGTGCCAGTAGGATGACAGGGACTGGGGCCAACGTCCTGACTTTC.

In DNA, the CDR3 is TGTGCCAGCAGCTCCACACGGGGGGGCTTCTACAATGAGCAGTTCTTC. Translating it yields CASSSTRGGFYNEQFF. J is TRBJ2-1 and V is TRBV11-2; TRBD2 agrees at 8 bases. The CDR3 is 16 amino acids. Germline-derived CDR1 and CDR2 are SGHAT and FQNNGV. V shed 4 bases, J shed 3 bases, and the junction held 8 bases outside the gene matches.

This chain connects TRBV15 to TRBJ1-5; unclear D gene. CDR1 is LNHNV and CDR2 is YYDKDF in the germline V gene (reference sequence). The CDR3 covers 14 residues. V shed 1 base and J shed 4 bases, with 8 bases lying between them. The CDR3 coding sequence is TGTGCCACCAGCAGAGTGGCGGGGAATCAGCCCCAGCATTTT. Its translation is CATSRVAGNQPQHF.

V is TRBV7-4 and J is TRBJ2-7, with TRBD1 as a possible D gene (6 bases). Trimming took off 3 bases at V and 2 bases at J, with 23 bases between the two ends. The CDR3 extends over 18 amino acids. Germline CDR1 is SGHVT and CDR2 is SQSDAQ. The CDR3 is CASSFGHPLGQSPYEQYF. For the CDR3, the DNA is TGTGCCAGCAGCTTTGGTCACCCCCTTGGACAGTCTCCCTACGAGCAGTACTTC.

The chain joins TRBV10-3 to TRBJ1-2; TRBD1 matches 7 bases. The CDR3 extends over 13 amino acids. J gave up 3 bases and V 6 bases, and 4 bases lay outside the gene matches. The germline V gene has CDR1 ENHRY and CDR2 SYGVKD. CDR3 protein: CAISPGQHYGYTF. CDR3 coding DNA: TGTGCCATCAGCCCGGGACAGCACTATGGCTACACCTTC.

This clone has only one observation. The chain combines TRBV20-1 with TRBJ1-2, with a weak D call TRBD1 (6 bases). Germline V CDR1 and CDR2: DFQATT, SNEGSKA (reference sequence). The CDR3 consists of 13 residues. The ends were cut back, 3 bases at V and 7 bases at J, with 15 bases in the middle. The CDR3 bases are TGCAGTGCTAGTTCAGGGGATACGACTGGCTACACCTTC. Translating it yields CSASSGDTTGYTF.

J is TRBJ2-1 and V is TRBV7-9; 8 positions match TRBD2. Germline trimming cut 2 bases from V and 0 bases from J; bases unmatched to any gene: 3. The CDR3 sequence is 16 residues long. CDR1 and CDR2 from the germline V gene are SEHNR and FQNEAQ (reference sequence). Here the CDR3 reads CASSLPSGSSYNEQFF. The CDR3 DNA reads as TGTGCCAGCAGCTTACCAAGCGGGAGCTCCTACAATGAGCAGTTCTTC.

The chain joins TRBV7-2 to TRBJ2-3, with a possible D match to TRBD2 (5 bases). The length of the CDR3 is 14 residues. Trimming took off 4 bases at V and 2 bases at J, with 10 bases between the two ends. Germline CDR1 and CDR2: SGHTA and FQGNSA. CDR3 nucleotide sequence: TGTGCCAGCAGCTCCGGGATTATCACAGATACGCAGTATTTT. Protein: CASSSGIITDTQYF.

This rearrangement joins TRBV5-1 to TRBJ2-7, with TRBD2 as a possible D gene (5 bases). The CDR3 spans 14 residues. Germline V lookup: CDR1 SGHRS, CDR2 YFSETQ. The V end lost 6 bases, the J end lost 5 bases, and 18 bases lay between the germline ends. The CDR3 region has the DNA TGCGCCAGCACCAGCTCCCCGGGAACGGACGAGCAGTACTTC. Its translation is CASTSSPGTDEQYF.

The V gene is TRBV19, the J gene TRBJ2-7; D uncertain. Trimming removed 5 bases at V and 3 bases at J, with 11 bases between. Per the germline V gene, CDR1 is LNHDA and CDR2 is SQIVND (reference sequence). The CDR3 has 13 residues. CDR3 sequence: CASSPGGGYEQYF. The DNA of the CDR3 is TGTGCCAGTAGTCCCGGCGGCGGCTACGAGCAGTACTTC.

V and J are TRBV6-5 and TRBJ1-2; 10 positions match TRBD1. The J segment lost 8 bases and the V segment lost 0 bases, leaving 0 bases of the junction unmatched. The CDR3 is 13 amino acids. The germline gives CDR1 MNHEY, CDR2 SVGAGI. The CDR3 DNA is TGTGCCAGCAGTTACTCGACAGGGGGCGGCTACACCTTC. Its protein product is CASSYSTGGGYTF.

This clone is a singleton in its sample. The chain employs TRBV10-3 and TRBJ2-2; 9 bases align to TRBD1. Germline lookup yields CDR1 ENHRY and CDR2 SYGVKD. This CDR3 contains 16 residues. Trimming took 3 bases from V and 3 from J; bases not matched to a gene: 5. The CDR3 region has the DNA TGTGCCATCAGTGATCACAGGGGGCAGGACACCGGGGAGCTGTTTTTT. Translation: CAISDHRGQDTGELFF.

This clone was found a few times. The chain couples TRBV29-1 to TRBJ2-1; TRBD1 might be the D (6 bases). Germline-derived CDR1 and CDR2 are SQVTM and ANQGSEA. The CDR3 totals 14 residues. V lost 6 bases and J 3 bases, leaving 15 bases between the germline ends. CDR3: CSVTSRDNYNEQFF. CDR3 sequence (DNA): TGCAGCGTCACCTCCCGGGACAACTACAATGAGCAGTTCTTC.

In its sample, this clone was seen a few times. The chain recombines TRBV15 with TRBJ1-6; D uncertain. The CDR3 is 15 amino acids. Germline CDR1 reads LNHNV; CDR2 reads YYDKDF (reference sequence). V was pared by 0 bases and J by 7 bases, with 10 bases between. The CDR3 nucleotides read TGTGCCACCAGCAGAGAAGGTGCGGGGAATTCACCCCTCCACTTT. Translated: CATSREGAGNSPLHF.

This chain links TRBV6-5 with TRBJ2-7, with D possibly being TRBD2 (6 bases). V lost 3 bases, J lost 4 bases, and 16 bases lay in between. Germline lookup yields CDR1 MNHEY and CDR2 SVGAGI. The CDR3 is 15 amino acids. CDR3: CASSYTGTAGYEQYF. CDR3 coding DNA: TGTGCCAGCAGTTATACCGGGACCGCGGGGTACGAGCAGTACTTC.

The rearrangement links TRBV7-6 to TRBJ2-2, with TRBD2 matching 7 bases. The CDR3 has 16 residues. Germline V gives CDR1 SGHVS, CDR2 FNYEAQ. After removal of 0 bases from V and 2 bases from J, the junction contained 3 bases not matched to a gene. The CDR3, as DNA: TGTGCCAGCAGCTTAGCTCCGGGACTAAACACCGGGGAGCTGTTTTTT. This translates into CASSLAPGLNTGELFF.

This sequence joins TRBV19 and TRBJ2-1, with D possibly being TRBD1 (6 bases). Germline-derived CDR1 and CDR2 are LNHDA and SQIVND (reference sequence). The CDR3 covers 16 residues. V shed 5 bases and J shed 4 bases, with 18 bases lying between them. The CDR3 loop reads CASSQSHRAVYNEQFF. The CDR3, as DNA: TGTGCCAGTAGTCAATCCCACAGGGCGGTATACAATGAGCAGTTCTTC.

The rearrangement joins TRBV25-1 to TRBJ2-3; D might be TRBD1 (6 bases). The length of the CDR3 is 15 residues. The V and J ends lost 3 bases and 0 bases respectively, with 10 bases between them. CDR1 and CDR2 (germline): MGHDK, SYGVNS. The CDR3 loop is CASSDDRKSTDTQYF. DNA of the CDR3: TGTGCCAGCAGTGACGACAGGAAAAGCACAGATACGCAGTATTTT.

The chain employs TRBV4-1 and TRBJ2-5, with TRBD2 identical over 9 bases. This CDR3 spans 18 amino acids. The ends lost 1 base at V and 1 base at J; junction bases unmatched: 10. CDR1 and CDR2 (germline): MGHRA, YSYEKL. CDR3 DNA sequence: TGCGCCAGCAGCCAAGGGAGGGGACTAGCAACCTTCCAAGAGACCCAGTACTTC. It encodes CASSQGRGLATFQETQYF.

J is TRBJ2-1 and V is TRBV5-1; no firm D call. The CDR3 is 13 amino acids. V was shortened by 0 bases and J by 10 bases, with 11 bases between the two germline ends. Germline CDR1 reads SGHRS; CDR2 reads YFSETQ. The CDR3 sequence: CASSLVGPREQFF. The CDR3 DNA reads as TGCGCCAGCAGCTTGGTGGGCCCTCGAGAGCAGTTCTTC.

The rearrangement joins TRBV27 to TRBJ2-3; 8 positions agree with TRBD1. With 6 bases clipped from V and 0 bases from J, the junction kept 8 bases outside the gene matches. Germline V lookup: CDR1 MNHEY, CDR2 SMNVEV (reference sequence). The CDR3 has 16 residues. CDR3 loop: CASSWGDRGSTDTQYF. The CDR3 DNA follows: TGTGCCAGCAGCTGGGGAGACAGGGGCAGCACAGATACGCAGTATTTT.